This T cell receptor beta chain was obtained from a study of post-analysis software for immune sequencing data. Across the study: Relapsing-remitting, secondary progressive and progressive-relapsing forms of multiple sclerosis all featured among disease courses. General study points: Patients used about 5 TRBV segments, including TRBV5-6, TRBV5-1 and TRBV20-1, more often than controls. Clustering by F measure revealed strong co-clustering among samples prepared together in one batch. In multiple sclerosis, normalized Chao1 diversity was significantly below that of controls.

A note on this clonotype: Its antigen is as yet unknown.

The CDR3 has 16 residues. Germline V gives CDR1 MNHEY, CDR2 SVGEGT. V lost 4 bases and J lost 4, with 19 bases in between. Built from TCR beta cDNA, the libraries had unique molecular identifiers in them. Once about 0.85 to 11 million T cells were used, roughly 0.5 million cDNA molecules resulted. Each CDR3 protein is one row after TCRdb ran MiXCR on the PCR reads. The repertoire holds some 500,000 distinct CDR3 sequences, roughly 46% seen once, with around an eighth in the top ten. The J gene is TRBJ1-1, the V gene TRBV6-2 or TRBV6-3; no definite D call. The TCR was taken from a girl aged 10-17 years with multiple sclerosis. What was sequenced was blood. CDR3: CASSSPRPDESTEAFF. For the CDR3, the DNA is TGTGCCAGCAGTTCCCCCCGGCCCGACGAAAGCACTGAAGCTTTCTTT.